This T cell receptor beta chain was found in a study of technical replicates of blood from a few donors. Sequencing was performed with immunoSEQ multiplex PCR; in TCRdb, only in-frame clones are kept and a portion is missing. Of about 90,000 clones listed, roughly 93% were seen once; the top ten hold around 0.25%. Germline CDR1 GTSNPN, CDR2 SVGIG (reference sequence). The CDR3 has 11 residues. Trimming took 7 bases from V and 8 from J; bases not matched to a gene: 3. The sample taken for sequencing was T cells isolated from PBMCs. The TCR sequence derives from a human donor in good health. This chain connects TRBV30 to TRBJ1-4; 8 bases fit TRBD1. In DNA form, the CDR3 reads TGTGCCTTCGGACAGGGAGAAAAACTGTTTTTT. Its protein is CAFGQGEKLFF.